The clone carrying this T cell receptor beta chain came up once. Assay used: immunoSEQ multiplex PCR; TCRdb lists only in-frame clones, some missing. The repertoire holds 90,000 or so clones, with 70% to 90% as singletons. These data come from a study of blood T cell repertoires in COVID-19. About the study: Sample material is recorded as cDNA or gDNA derived from T cells, B-cell-depleted T cells, or PBMCs.

The clonotype originates from a man aged 55 to 70 with acute or convalescent COVID-19. The specimen was peripheral blood.

The CDR3 is CASSVGGGTETQYF. CDR3 DNA: TGTGCCAGCAGCGTAGGGGGAGGGACAGAGACCCAGTACTTC. This chain connects TRBV9 to TRBJ2-5; the match to TRBD2 covers 7 bases. The V gene end was trimmed by 0 bases and the J gene end by 4 bases; junction bases not matched to a gene: 3. Germline assignment: CDR1 SGDLS and CDR2 YYNGEE. The CDR3 covers 14 residues.